This TCR beta chain was identified during a study of blood T cell repertoires in COVID-19. Study as a whole: COVID-19 samples from acute and convalescent phases originated in the United States, Italy and Spain. Sample material is recorded as cDNA or gDNA derived from T cells, B-cell-depleted T cells, or PBMCs.

Germline assignment: CDR1 SGHVS and CDR2 FQNEAQ. V lost 5 bases to trimming and J lost 3 bases; unmatched junction nucleotides: 7. There are 16 residues in the CDR3. In the authors' methods: Estimation of nucleated cell counts was performed using reference gene primer amplification. Libraries were prepared by immunoSEQ multiplex PCR; TCRdb keeps only in-frame clonotypes and omits some of them. That table is the source of V, J and clone size, and D and trimming were worked out from the DNA. The data hold about 110,000 clones, with around 80% observed a single time. This chain links TRBV7-8 with TRBJ2-3, with 11 bases fitting TRBD2. Sequenced input: peripheral blood. This TCR was sampled from a woman of 80 years or more with active or convalescent COVID-19. CDR3 nucleotides: TGTGCCAGCAGCCATTCTGCTAGCGGGGGGACAGATACGCAGTATTTT. Its protein product is CASSHSASGGTDTQYF.